Below, 6 T cell receptor beta chains from the same sample are listed, as sequenced in a study of human T cells and chemical hapten exposure. TCRdb reanalysed the RACE reads using MiXCR and keeps one entry per CDR3 protein. In the table there are about 140,000 distinct CDR3 sequences, around 11% of which are singletons. The time point here: patch test 2, 6 weeks after DPC sensitization. Treatment described: therapeutic diphenylcyclopropenone sensitization with weekly scalp DPC. This specimen was whole blood, taken in connection with sensitization to the hapten diphenylcyclopropenone (DPC). The receptors shown here come from a woman aged 50 to 65 with alopecia areata. Some clones in this sample may be carry-over from other donors' samples.

The chain couples TRBV29-1 to TRBJ2-3; 7 positions agree with TRBD2. J was trimmed by 0 bases and V by 2 bases; bases with no gene match: 2. CDR3 length: 14 residues. CDR1 is SQVTM, CDR2 ANQGSEA, per germline. CDR3 coding DNA: TGCAGCGTTGAAAGGCGGGGGAGCACAGATACGCAGTATTTT. Protein product: CSVERRGSTDTQYF.

The J gene is TRBJ2-2, the V gene TRBV5-6; 8 bases are a match to TRBD2. The V gene end was trimmed by 4 bases and the J gene end by 0 bases; junction bases not matched to a gene: 5. Germline V gene data show CDR1 as SGHDT and CDR2 as YYEEEE. The CDR3 is 16 residues long. The CDR3 sequence is CASSPIGGANTGELFF. Written as DNA, the CDR3 is TGTGCCAGCAGCCCCATCGGGGGGGCGAACACCGGGGAGCTGTTTTTT. Using reference TRBV5-6 and TRBJ2-2 for the parts outside the CDR3, the full variable domain is DAGVTQSPTHLIKTRGQQVTLRCSPKSGHDTVSWYQQALGQGPQFIFQYYEEEERQRGNFPDRFSGHQFPNYSSELNVNALLLGDSALYLCASSPIGGANTGELFFGEGSRLTVL.

This clonotype has just a few counts. DNA for the CDR3: TGCAGCGTCGGACAGGGGTGGACCGGGGAGCTGTTTTTT. As protein: CSVGQGWTGELFF. The chain joins TRBV29-1 to TRBJ2-2, with TRBD1 matching over 9 bases. Germline CDR1 is SQVTM and CDR2 is ANQGSEA. Trimming cost V 6 bases and J 5 bases; bases outside gene matches: 4. The CDR3 has 13 amino acids.

The chain joins TRBV12-3 or TRBV12-4 to TRBJ1-1; perhaps TRBD1 as D (6 bases). This CDR3 has 14 amino acids. Trimming took off 2 bases at V and 2 bases at J, with 9 bases between the two ends. CDR3 DNA sequence: TGTGCCAGCAGTTTAAGGGGGGTTAACACTGAAGCTTTCTTT. It specifies CASSLRGVNTEAFF.

CDR3 residues: CASSPTSGKAAEQFF. The CDR3 DNA is TGTGCCAGCAGCCCGACTAGCGGGAAGGCAGCTGAGCAGTTCTTC. The rearrangement links TRBV7-3 to TRBJ2-1, with TRBD2 matching 11 bases. Per germline, CDR1 SGHTA and CDR2 FQGTGA. With V trimmed by 5 bases and J by 9 bases, 9 bases remained unmatched. CDR3 length: 15 residues.

This clonotype was counted ten times or more. This sequence joins TRBV24-1 and TRBJ2-7, with D possibly being TRBD1 (5 bases). Looked up from germline, CDR1 is KGHDR and CDR2 is SFDVKD. V gave up 5 bases and J gave up 2 bases, with 6 bases separating them. This CDR3 has 12 residues. CDR3 protein: CATSAGTYEQYF. The CDR3 nucleotides are TGTGCCACCAGTGCAGGGACCTACGAGCAGTACTTC.